These 17 T cell receptor beta chains were all obtained from the same sample, sequenced in a study of monozygotic twins with inflammatory bowel disease. One entry per CDR3 protein, without DNA, is what TCRdb gives after re-calling the 5' RACE reads. The repertoire shows around 380,000 distinct CDR3 sequences; the top ten hold under 3%. Sequencing was done on a sample of blood. These TCRs come from a human donor with ulcerative colitis or Crohn's disease, or a healthy co-twin of an affected twin (not recorded which).

The chain has TRBV5-1 and TRBJ2-3; the D gene TCRdb calls, TRBD1, cannot be checked with no DNA. The length of the CDR3 is 15 residues. Germline V gives CDR1 SGHRS, CDR2 YFSETQ. CDR3 sequence reads: CASREAGGSTDTQYF. The whole variable domain, filled in from reference TRBV5-1 and TRBJ2-3, reads KAGVTQTPRYLIKTRGQQVTLSCSPISGHRSVSWYQQTPGQGLQFLFEYFSETQRNKGNFPGRFSGRQFSNSRSEMNVSTLELGDSALYLCASREAGGSTDTQYFGPGTRLTVL.

The chain has TRBV12-3 or TRBV12-4 and TRBJ1-1; TCRdb's D call, TRBD1, is unchecked because there is no DNA. This CDR3 is built from 13 residues. The CDR3 protein is CASMLWGHTEAFF.

The J gene is TRBJ1-5, the V gene TRBV2; TCRdb calls TRBD1, which cannot be checked without DNA. CDR3 length equals 14 residues. Per germline, CDR1 SNHLY and CDR2 FYNNEI. CDR3 region: CASGVGNGNQPQHF.

The chain has TRBV20-1 and TRBJ2-2; TCRdb returns TRBD1, unconfirmable since there is no DNA. Germline CDR1 and CDR2: DFQATT and SNEGSKA (reference sequence). The CDR3 length is 16 residues. The chain's CDR3 is CSARSLSQGMNGELFF.

V gene TRBV7-9 combines with J gene TRBJ2-1; the D call of TRBD1 rests on TCRdb alone, since no DNA is present to check it. The CDR3 has 14 residues. Germline-derived CDR1 and CDR2 are SEHNR and FQNEAQ (reference sequence). CDR3 loop: CASSPRGTYNEQFF. Looking up the rest from reference TRBV7-9 and TRBJ2-1 gives the full variable domain: DTGVSQNPRHKITKRGQNVTFRCDPISEHNRLYWYRQTLGQGPEFLTYFQNEAQLEKSRLLSDRFSAERPKGSFSTLEIQRTEQGDSAMYLCASSPRGTYNEQFFGPGTRLTVL.

This chain links TRBV20-1 with TRBJ2-7; TCRdb designates TRBD1, a call that cannot be tested without DNA. The CDR3 has 16 residues. Germline V gene sequence: CDR1 DFQATT, CDR2 SNEGSKA (reference sequence). The CDR3 reads CSAREKGQGSPYEQYF.

This chain joins TRBV5-1 and TRBJ2-3; as DNA is missing, the TRBD1 call by TCRdb cannot be tested. Germline values: CDR1 SGHRS, CDR2 YFSETQ. This CDR3 has 14 residues. CDR3 in amino acids: CASSLMGGTDTQYF.

The V gene is TRBV4-3, the J gene TRBJ2-2; the D call from TCRdb, TRBD2, cannot be confirmed without DNA. The CDR3 runs to 16 residues. Germline assignment: CDR1 LGHNA and CDR2 YSLEER. The CDR3 is CASSLGAGGPTGELFF.

The chain carries TRBV3-1 and TRBJ1-5; checking the TCRdb D call of TRBD1 is not possible without DNA. This CDR3 has 15 amino acids. From germline, CDR1 is LGHDT and CDR2 YNNKEL (reference sequence). CDR3 protein: CASSQDPWGNQPQHF.

This rearrangement joins TRBV20-1 to TRBJ1-1; no DNA is available, so the TRBD1 call from TCRdb remains unchecked. The CDR3 is made up of 12 amino acids. Germline assignment: CDR1 DFQATT and CDR2 SNEGSKA (reference sequence). CDR3 sequence: CSASLRGQGAFF.

The chain links TRBV5-4 to TRBJ2-5. Germline V CDR1 and CDR2: SGHNT, YYREEE (reference sequence). This CDR3 is built from 12 residues. CDR3 loop: CASSQIEETQYF. Looking up the rest from reference TRBV5-4 and TRBJ2-5 gives the full variable domain: ETGVTQSPTHLIKTRGQQVTLRCSSQSGHNTVSWYQQALGQGPQFIFQYYREEENGRGNFPPRFSGLQFPNYSSELNVNALELDDSALYLCASSQIEETQYFGPGTRLLVL.

The chain joins TRBV12-2 to TRBJ2-6; checking the TCRdb D call of TRBD1 is not possible without DNA. TRBV12-2 is a pseudogene segment. There are 17 residues in the CDR3. The CDR3 loop reads CASRLEREGSGANVLTF.

This chain uses TRBV11-2 with TRBJ2-1. Germline CDR1 and CDR2: SGHAT and FQNNGV. The CDR3 runs 15 residues. CDR3: CASSFQTGSYNEQFF.

V is TRBV4-1 and J is TRBJ2-7; without DNA, the TCRdb call of TRBD1 cannot be checked. This CDR3 spans 15 amino acids. Germline V CDR1 and CDR2: MGHRA, YSYEKL. The CDR3 sequence: CASSQAGTGGYEQYF.

This chain joins TRBV5-5 and TRBJ2-5. CDR3 length: 16 residues. Germline assignment: CDR1 SGHKS and CDR2 YYEKEE (reference sequence). The CDR3 protein is CASSSGKNLEWETQYF.

The rearrangement uses TRBV20-1 and TRBJ1-5; TCRdb returns TRBD1, unconfirmable since there is no DNA. The length of the CDR3 is 14 residues. Germline V gene lookup returns CDR1 DFQATT and CDR2 SNEGSKA (reference sequence). CDR3 protein: CSARGRGNYQPQHF.

The CDR3 sequence is CTSSVGLAGDYEQFF. The chain is built from TRBV5-1 and TRBJ2-1; the TRBD2 assignment by TCRdb is unverifiable without DNA. The CDR3 extends over 15 amino acids. Germline CDR1 is SGHRS and CDR2 is YFSETQ.